This T cell receptor beta chain comes out of a study of early T cells in non-severe SARS-CoV-2 infection. Turning to the study itself: Sequencing was performed on bulk RNA from unsorted whole blood, leaving chains unpaired.

As part of library construction, unique molecular identifiers were attached to individual cDNA molecules. TCRdb recomputed calls from the 5' RACE reads with MiXCR, one row per CDR3 protein. In the table there are approximately 80,000 distinct CDR3 sequences, around 11% of which are singletons. Study results and limitations: CD4 and private specificities were missed by VDJdb matching, which favored anti-spike CD8 responses.

The CDR3 has 14 residues. The J segment lost 3 bases and the V segment lost 7 bases, leaving 9 bases of the junction unmatched. Germline assignment: CDR1 SQVTM and CDR2 ANQGSEA. About this clonotype itself: The antigen is unknown.

Sample: whole blood, taken at baseline. J is TRBJ1-1 and V is TRBV29-1, with 9 bases identical to TRBD1. The source is an adult who was a healthcare worker with PCR-confirmed SARS-CoV-2 infection or an uninfected control (not recorded which). This CDR3 is CSGITGGQYTEAFF. The DNA for the CDR3 is TGCAGCGGGATTACAGGGGGCCAATACACTGAAGCTTTCTTT. Looking up the rest from reference TRBV29-1 and TRBJ1-1 gives the full variable domain: SAVISQKPSRDICQRGTSLTIQCQVDSQVTMMFWYRQQPGQSLTLIATANQGSEATYESGFVIDKFPISRPNLTFSTLTVSNMSPEDSSIYLCSGITGGQYTEAFFGQGTRLTVV.